This T cell receptor beta chain was sequenced in a study of blood T cell repertoires in COVID-19. Individuals aged roughly 18 to 100 years were recruited from 24 US areas. This CDR3 has 14 amino acids. Germline V lookup: CDR1 SGHRS, CDR2 YFSETQ. V lost 0 bases to trimming and J lost 5 bases; unmatched junction nucleotides: 1. In the study's own analysis: Amplification of reference gene primers was used by the study to estimate nucleated cell counts. Profiled with immunoSEQ multiplex PCR; TCRdb holds only in-frame clones, not every one. V and J calls and clone size are as listed in that table; D and trimming were resolved from the DNA. The sample consists of some 400,000 clones, around 92% of them appearing once.

The sample comprised PBMCs or T cells enriched from blood (not recorded which). The V and J genes are TRBV5-1 and TRBJ2-5; 10 nucleotides match TRBD1. This TCR derives from a woman in her twenties or thirties who had recovered from COVID-19. The CDR3 sequence is CASSLGGQGETQYF. CDR3 nucleotides: TGCGCCAGCAGCTTGGGGGGACAGGGGGAGACCCAGTACTTC.